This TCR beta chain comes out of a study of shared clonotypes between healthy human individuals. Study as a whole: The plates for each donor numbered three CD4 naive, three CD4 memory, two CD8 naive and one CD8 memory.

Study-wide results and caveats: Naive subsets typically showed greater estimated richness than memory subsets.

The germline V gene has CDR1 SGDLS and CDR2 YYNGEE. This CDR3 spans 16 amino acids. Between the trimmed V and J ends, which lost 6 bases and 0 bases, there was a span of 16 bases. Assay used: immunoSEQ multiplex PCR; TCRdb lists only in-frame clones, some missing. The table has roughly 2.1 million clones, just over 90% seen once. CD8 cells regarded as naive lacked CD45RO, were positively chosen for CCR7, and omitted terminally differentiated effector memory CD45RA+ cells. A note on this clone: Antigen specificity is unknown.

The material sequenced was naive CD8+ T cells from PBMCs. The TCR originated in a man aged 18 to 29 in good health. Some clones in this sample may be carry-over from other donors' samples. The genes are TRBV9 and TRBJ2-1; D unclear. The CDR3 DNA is TGTGCCAGCAATTCCGATCCGGAGAGCTCCTACAATGAGCAGTTCTTC. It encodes CASNSDPESSYNEQFF.